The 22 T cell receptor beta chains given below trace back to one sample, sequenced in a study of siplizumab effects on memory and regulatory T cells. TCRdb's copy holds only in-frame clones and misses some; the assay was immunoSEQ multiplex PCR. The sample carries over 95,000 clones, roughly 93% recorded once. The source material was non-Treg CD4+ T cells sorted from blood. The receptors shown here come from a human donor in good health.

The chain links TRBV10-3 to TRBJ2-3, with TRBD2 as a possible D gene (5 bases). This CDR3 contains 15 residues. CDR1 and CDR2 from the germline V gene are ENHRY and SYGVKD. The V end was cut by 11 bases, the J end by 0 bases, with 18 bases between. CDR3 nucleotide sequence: TGTGCCGCCATGGCTATGGGAGCTAGCACAGATACGCAGTATTTT. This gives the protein CAAMAMGASTDTQYF.

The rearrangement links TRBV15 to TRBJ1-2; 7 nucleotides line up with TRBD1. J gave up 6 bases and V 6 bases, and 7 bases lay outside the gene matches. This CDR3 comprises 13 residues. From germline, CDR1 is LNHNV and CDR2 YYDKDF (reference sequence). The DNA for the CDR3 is TGTGCCACCAGACTTCAGGGGGTCCATGGCTACACCTTC. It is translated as CATRLQGVHGYTF.

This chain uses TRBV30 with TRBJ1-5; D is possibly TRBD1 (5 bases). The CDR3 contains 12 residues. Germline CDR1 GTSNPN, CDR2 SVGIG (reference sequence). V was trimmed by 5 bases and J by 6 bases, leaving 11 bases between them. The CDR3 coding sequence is TGTGCCTGGTCCGGGGGGGGTCAGCCCCAGCATTTT. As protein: CAWSGGGQPQHF. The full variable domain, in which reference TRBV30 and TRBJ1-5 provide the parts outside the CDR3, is SQTIHQWPATLVQPVGSPLSLECTVEGTSNPNLYWYRQAAGRGLQLLFYSVGIGQISSEVPQNLSASRPQDRQFILSSKKLLLSDSGFYLCAWSGGGQPQHFGDGTRLSIL.

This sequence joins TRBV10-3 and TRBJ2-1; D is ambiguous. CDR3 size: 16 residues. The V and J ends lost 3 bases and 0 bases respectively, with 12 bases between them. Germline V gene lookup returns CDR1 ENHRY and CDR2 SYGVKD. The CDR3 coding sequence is TGTGCCATCAGTGACCGACCCCCAACCTCCTACAATGAGCAGTTCTTC. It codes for CAISDRPPTSYNEQFF.

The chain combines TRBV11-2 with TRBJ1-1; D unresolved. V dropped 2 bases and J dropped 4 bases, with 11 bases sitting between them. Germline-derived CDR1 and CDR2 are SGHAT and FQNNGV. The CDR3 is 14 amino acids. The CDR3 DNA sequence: TGTGCCAGCAGCTTATTAGGGTTTAGCACTGAAGCTTTCTTT. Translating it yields CASSLLGFSTEAFF.

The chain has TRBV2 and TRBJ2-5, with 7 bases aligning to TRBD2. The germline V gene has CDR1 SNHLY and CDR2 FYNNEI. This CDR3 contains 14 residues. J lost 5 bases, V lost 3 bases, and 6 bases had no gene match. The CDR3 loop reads CASSDQSGGETQYF. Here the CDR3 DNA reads TGTGCCAGCAGTGATCAGTCCGGGGGGGAGACCCAGTACTTC.

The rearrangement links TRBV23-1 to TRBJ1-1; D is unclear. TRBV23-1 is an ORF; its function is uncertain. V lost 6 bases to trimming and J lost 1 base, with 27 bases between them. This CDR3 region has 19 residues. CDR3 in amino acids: CASSPSTDLETPKNTEAFF. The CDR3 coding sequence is TGCGCCAGCAGCCCATCAACGGACCTTGAGACACCTAAGAACACTGAAGCTTTCTTT.

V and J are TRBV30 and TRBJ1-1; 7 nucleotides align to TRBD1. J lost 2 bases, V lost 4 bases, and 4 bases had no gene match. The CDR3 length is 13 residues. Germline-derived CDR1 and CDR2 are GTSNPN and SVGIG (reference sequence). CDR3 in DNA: TGTGCCTGGAACCGGGACAGCAACACTGAAGCTTTCTTT. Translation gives CAWNRDSNTEAFF.

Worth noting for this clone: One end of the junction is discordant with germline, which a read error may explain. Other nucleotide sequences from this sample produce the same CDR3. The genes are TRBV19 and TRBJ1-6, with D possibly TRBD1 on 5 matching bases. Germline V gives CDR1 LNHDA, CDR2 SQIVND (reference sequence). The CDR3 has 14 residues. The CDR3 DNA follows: TGCGCCAGTAGAGACAGTGTCTATAATTCACCCCTCCACTTT. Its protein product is CASRDSVYNSPLHF. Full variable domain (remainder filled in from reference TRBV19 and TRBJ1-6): DGGITQSPKYLFRKEGQNVTLSCEQNLNHDAMYWYRQDPGQGLRLIYYSQIVNDFQKGDIAEGYSVSREKKESFPLTVTSAQKNPTAFYLCASRDSVYNSPLHFGNGTRLTVT.

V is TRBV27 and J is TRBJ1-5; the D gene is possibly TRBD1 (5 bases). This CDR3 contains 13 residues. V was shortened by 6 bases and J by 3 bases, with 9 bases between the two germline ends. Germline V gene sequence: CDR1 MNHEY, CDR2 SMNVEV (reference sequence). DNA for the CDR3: TGTGCCAGCAGAACAGGTGACAATCAGCCCCAGCATTTT. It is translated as CASRTGDNQPQHF.

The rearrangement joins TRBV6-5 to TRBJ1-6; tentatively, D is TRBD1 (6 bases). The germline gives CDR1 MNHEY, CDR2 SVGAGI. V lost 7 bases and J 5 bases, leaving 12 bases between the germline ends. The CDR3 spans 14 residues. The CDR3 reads CASTFGQNNSPLHF. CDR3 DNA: TGTGCCAGCACCTTCGGACAGAATAATTCACCCCTCCACTTT.

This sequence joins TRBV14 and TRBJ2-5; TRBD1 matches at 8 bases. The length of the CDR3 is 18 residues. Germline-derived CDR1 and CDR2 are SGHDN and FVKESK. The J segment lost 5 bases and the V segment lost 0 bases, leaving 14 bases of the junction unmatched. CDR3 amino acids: CASSQDRQGLDTKETQYF. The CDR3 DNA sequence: TGTGCCAGCAGCCAAGACAGACAGGGGCTGGATACAAAGGAGACCCAGTACTTC.

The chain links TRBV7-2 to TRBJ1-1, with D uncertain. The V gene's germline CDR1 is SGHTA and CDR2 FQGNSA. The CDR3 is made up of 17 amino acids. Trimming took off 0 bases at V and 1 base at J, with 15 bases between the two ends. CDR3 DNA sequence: TGTGCCAGCAGCTTAGCGCGAGGTGGGGTTAGGAACACTGAAGCTTTCTTT. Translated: CASSLARGGVRNTEAFF.

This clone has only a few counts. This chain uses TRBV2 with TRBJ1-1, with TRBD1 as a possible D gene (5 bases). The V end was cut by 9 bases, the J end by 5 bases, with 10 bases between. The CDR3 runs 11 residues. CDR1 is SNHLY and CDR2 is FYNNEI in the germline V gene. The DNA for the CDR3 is TGTGCCAGATCGGGGGGTACTGAAGCTTTCTTT. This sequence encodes CARSGGTEAFF.

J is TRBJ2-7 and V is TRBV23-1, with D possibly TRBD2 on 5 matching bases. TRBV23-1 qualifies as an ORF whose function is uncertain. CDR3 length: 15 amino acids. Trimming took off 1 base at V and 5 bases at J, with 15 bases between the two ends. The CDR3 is CASSQLARGFNEQYF. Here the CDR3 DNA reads TGCGCCAGCAGTCAATTGGCACGGGGTTTCAACGAGCAGTACTTC.

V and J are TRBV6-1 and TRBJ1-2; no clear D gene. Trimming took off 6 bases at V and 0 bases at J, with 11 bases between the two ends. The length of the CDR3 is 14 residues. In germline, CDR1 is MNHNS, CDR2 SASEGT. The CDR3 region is CASRTPGTNYGYTF. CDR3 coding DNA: TGTGCCAGCAGGACGCCCGGGACTAACTATGGCTACACCTTC.

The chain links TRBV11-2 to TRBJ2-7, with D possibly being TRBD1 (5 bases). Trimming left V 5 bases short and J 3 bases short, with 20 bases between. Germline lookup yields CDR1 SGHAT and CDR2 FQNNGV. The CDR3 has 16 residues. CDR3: CASSQTFATGVYEQYF. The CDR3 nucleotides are TGTGCCAGCAGCCAGACATTTGCTACAGGAGTCTACGAGCAGTACTTC.

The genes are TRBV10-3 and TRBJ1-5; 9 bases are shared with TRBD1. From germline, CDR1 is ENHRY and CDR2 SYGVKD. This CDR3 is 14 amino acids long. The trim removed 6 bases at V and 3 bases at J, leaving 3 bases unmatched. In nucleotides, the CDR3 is TGTGCCATCAGGGGGACAGGGAACAATCAGCCCCAGCATTTT. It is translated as CAIRGTGNNQPQHF.

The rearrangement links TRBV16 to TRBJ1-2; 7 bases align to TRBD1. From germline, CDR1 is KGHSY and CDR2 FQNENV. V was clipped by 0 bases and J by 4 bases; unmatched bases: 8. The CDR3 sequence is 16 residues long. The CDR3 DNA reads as TGTGCCAGCAGCCAATCAAATGTGGAGGGGGCCTATGGCTACACCTTC. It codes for CASSQSNVEGAYGYTF.

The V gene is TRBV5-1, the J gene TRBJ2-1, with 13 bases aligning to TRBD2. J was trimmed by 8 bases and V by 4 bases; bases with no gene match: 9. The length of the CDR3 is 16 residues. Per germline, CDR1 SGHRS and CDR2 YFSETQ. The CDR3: CASSPDPLAGGDEQFF. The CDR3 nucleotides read TGCGCCAGCAGCCCAGACCCACTAGCGGGGGGGGATGAGCAGTTCTTC.

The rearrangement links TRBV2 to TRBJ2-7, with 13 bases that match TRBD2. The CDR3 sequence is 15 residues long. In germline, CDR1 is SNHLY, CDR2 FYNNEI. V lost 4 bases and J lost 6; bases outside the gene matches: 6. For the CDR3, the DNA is TGTGCCAGCAGTGTCCGGACTAGCGGGGGAAGCGAGCAGTACTTC. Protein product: CASSVRTSGGSEQYF.

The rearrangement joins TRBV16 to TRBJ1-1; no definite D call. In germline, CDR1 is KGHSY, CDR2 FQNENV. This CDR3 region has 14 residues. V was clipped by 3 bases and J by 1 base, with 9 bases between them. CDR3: CASSHLQENTEAFF. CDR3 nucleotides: TGTGCCAGCAGCCATCTACAAGAGAACACTGAAGCTTTCTTT.